This section outlines one TCR beta chain sequence together with its context. The CDR3 loop spans 13 amino acids. Germline assignment: CDR1 MNHEY and CDR2 SMNVEV (reference sequence). The V end lost 3 bases, the J end lost 6 bases, and 8 bases lay between the germline ends. The data derive from a study of blood T cell repertoires in COVID-19. Profiled with immunoSEQ multiplex PCR; TCRdb holds only in-frame clones, not every one. The sample consists of some 400,000 clones, roughly 86% of them appearing once. This sequence originates from a man aged 25 to 40 who had recovered from COVID-19. V is TRBV27 and J is TRBJ2-2; TRBD1 might be the D (7 bases). Sequencing was performed on PBMCs or T cells enriched from blood (not recorded which). DNA for the CDR3: TGTGCCAGCAGTTTCAGGGGGGCCGGGGAGCTGTTTTTT. Protein: CASSFRGAGELFF.